Following are 29 T cell receptor beta chains from one sample sequenced in a study of cytomegalovirus exposure and HLA in healthy donors. The PCR was carried out with 60 Vbeta primers and 13 Jbeta primers. Method: immunoSEQ multiplex PCR; TCRdb's copy keeps in-frame clones and lacks some. The table includes 130,000 to 150,000 clones, 60% to 85% detected once. Sequencing was carried out using PBMCs. Every receptor here comes from a woman aged 40 to 50 in good health and CMV-seropositive.

The V and J genes are TRBV5-1 and TRBJ2-1, with 10 bases matching TRBD2. Looked up from germline, CDR1 is SGHRS and CDR2 is YFSETQ. The V segment lost 0 bases and the J segment 4 bases; nucleotides outside the gene matches: 13. There are 19 residues in the CDR3. The CDR3 here is CASSLEGLAGAGGYNEQFF. The CDR3 coding sequence is TGCGCCAGCAGCTTGGAAGGGCTAGCGGGGGCCGGGGGGTACAATGAGCAGTTCTTC.

The chain has TRBV5-1 and TRBJ2-1; TRBD2 agrees at 7 bases. Germline CDR1 and CDR2: SGHRS and YFSETQ. V gave up 3 bases and J gave up 10 bases; unmatched junction bases: 10. The CDR3 loop spans 14 amino acids. Here the CDR3 reads CASSSGTNRREQFF. CDR3 nucleotide sequence: TGCGCCAGCAGCTCCGGGACTAACCGGAGAGAGCAGTTCTTC.

This chain links TRBV19 with TRBJ1-5; TRBD1 aligns across 10 bases. V shed 6 bases, J shed 5 bases, and the junction held 7 bases outside the gene matches. The CDR3 totals 15 residues. Germline assignment: CDR1 LNHDA and CDR2 SQIVND (reference sequence). The CDR3 reads CASRTRTGGDQPQHF. Written as DNA, the CDR3 is TGTGCCAGTAGAACACGGACAGGGGGGGATCAGCCCCAGCATTTT. Drawing the rest from reference TRBV19 and TRBJ1-5, the complete variable domain is DGGITQSPKYLFRKEGQNVTLSCEQNLNHDAMYWYRQDPGQGLRLIYYSQIVNDFQKGDIAEGYSVSREKKESFPLTVTSAQKNPTAFYLCASRTRTGGDQPQHFGDGTRLSIL.

This chain connects TRBV7-3 to TRBJ2-3, with 9 positions matching TRBD1. V was clipped by 5 bases and J by 7 bases; unmatched bases: 4. This CDR3 is built from 13 residues. The germline V gene encodes CDR1 SGHTA and CDR2 FQGTGA. In DNA, the CDR3 is TGTGCCAGCAGCCTGGACAGGGGAAATACGCAGTATTTT. As protein: CASSLDRGNTQYF.

This chain joins TRBV6-4 and TRBJ1-4; D might be TRBD1 (5 bases). This CDR3 has 16 residues. Germline V gives CDR1 MRHNA, CDR2 SNTAGT. V lost 3 bases to trimming and J lost 6 bases, with 17 bases between them. CDR3 protein: CASSEPSWGGHEKLFF. The DNA of the CDR3 is TGTGCCAGCAGTGAACCCTCTTGGGGCGGACATGAAAAACTGTTTTTT.

The rearrangement links TRBV10-3 to TRBJ1-2; D possibly corresponds to TRBD1 (5 bases). CDR1 is ENHRY and CDR2 is SYGVKD in the germline V gene. CDR3 length: 13 residues. Trimming removed 3 bases from V and 3 bases from J, with 8 bases in between. CDR3 protein: CAISDAGYYGYTF. The CDR3 nucleotides read TGTGCCATCAGTGATGCAGGGTACTATGGCTACACCTTC.

The CDR3, as DNA: TGTGCCAGCAGCTTAGGAAGGATAGGGACAGGGCTCTACGAGCAGTACTTC. This translates into CASSLGRIGTGLYEQYF. The rearrangement links TRBV7-6 to TRBJ2-7; 9 bases map to TRBD1. V lost 1 base and J lost 3; bases outside the gene matches: 10. CDR1 is SGHVS and CDR2 is FNYEAQ in the germline V gene. The CDR3 has 17 residues.

The chain employs TRBV6-5 and TRBJ1-2, with 9 positions matching TRBD1. The CDR3 runs 15 residues. Germline CDR1 and CDR2: MNHEY and SVGAGI. J lost 8 bases, V lost 2 bases, and 9 bases had no gene match. The CDR3 protein is CASSYLPDRGEGYTF. The CDR3 DNA reads TGTGCCAGCAGTTACCTACCCGACAGGGGGGAAGGCTACACCTTC.

This clone was counted a few times. The J gene is TRBJ2-1, the V gene TRBV5-1, with 10 bases that match TRBD2. The germline V gene encodes CDR1 SGHRS and CDR2 YFSETQ. CDR3 length equals 13 residues. The V segment lost 0 bases and the J segment 10 bases; nucleotides outside the gene matches: 1. CDR3 in DNA: TGCGCCAGCAGCTTGGTGACTAGCGGGGAGCAGTTCTTC. Its protein product is CASSLVTSGEQFF.

The V gene is TRBV2, the J gene TRBJ1-2, with D maybe TRBD1 (5 bases). The germline V and J ends were trimmed by 6 bases and 0 bases, with 11 bases remaining between them. CDR1 and CDR2 from the germline V gene are SNHLY and FYNNEI. CDR3 size: 14 residues. The CDR3 nucleotides read TGTGCCAGCAGCGCGGGACTGTCTAACTATGGCTACACCTTC. Its protein product is CASSAGLSNYGYTF.

This sequence joins TRBV9 and TRBJ2-6, with 7 bases identical to TRBD2. From germline, CDR1 is SGDLS and CDR2 YYNGEE. The trim removed 0 bases at V and 4 bases at J, leaving 13 bases unmatched. There are 19 residues in the CDR3. CDR3: CASSVAEAGWERGANVLTF. The CDR3 nucleotides are TGTGCCAGCAGCGTAGCCGAAGCGGGGTGGGAGCGGGGGGCCAACGTCCTGACTTTC. Full variable domain (missing parts from reference TRBV9 and TRBJ2-6): DSGVTQTPKHLITATGQRVTLRCSPRSGDLSVYWYQQSLDQGLQFLIQYYNGEERAKGNILERFSAQQFPDLHSELNLSSLELGDSALYFCASSVAEAGWERGANVLTFGAGSRLTVL.

The J gene is TRBJ2-2, the V gene TRBV7-2, with 8 bases matching TRBD1. V was clipped by 4 bases and J by 5 bases; unmatched bases: 9. This CDR3 is built from 16 residues. CDR1 and CDR2 from the germline V gene are SGHTA and FQGNSA. Written as DNA, the CDR3 is TGTGCCAGCAGCTCCGGACAGGGTCCGGGAACCGGGGAGCTGTTTTTT. This gives the protein CASSSGQGPGTGELFF.

This clone occurred a few times. The chain recombines TRBV10-3 with TRBJ2-3; TRBD2 aligns across 11 bases. The V and J ends lost 6 bases and 1 base, in that order; junction bases with no gene match: 3. Germline V lookup: CDR1 ENHRY, CDR2 SYGVKD. The CDR3 sequence is 15 residues long. CDR3: CAIRRGLAGTDTQYF. The DNA for the CDR3 is TGTGCCATCAGGAGGGGACTAGCGGGCACAGATACGCAGTATTTT.

This clone turned up a few times. This chain joins TRBV2 and TRBJ1-4; 9 bases agree with TRBD1. CDR1 is SNHLY and CDR2 is FYNNEI in the germline V gene. The CDR3 totals 14 residues. The CDR3 DNA sequence: TGTGCTACCAGACAGGGGGGTGCTAATGAAAAACTGTTTTTT. It translates to CATRQGGANEKLFF.

This rearrangement joins TRBV5-3 to TRBJ2-3; D call uncertain. TRBV5-3 belongs to the ORF category, with a function that is uncertain. The CDR3 runs to 12 residues. Trimming removed 3 bases from V and 0 bases from J, with 2 bases in between. CDR3: CARSSSTDTQYF. CDR3 nucleotide sequence: TGTGCCAGAAGCTCTAGCACAGATACGCAGTATTTT.

The chain is built from TRBV7-3 and TRBJ1-1; perhaps TRBD1 as D (5 bases). The CDR3 totals 13 residues. The V end lost 5 bases, the J end lost 6 bases, and 13 bases lay between the germline ends. Germline CDR1 is SGHTA and CDR2 is FQGTGA. CDR3 sequence (DNA): TGTGCCAGCAGCCTGAGGGGAGGCGCTGAAGCTTTCTTT. Its protein is CASSLRGGAEAFF.

In this sample, this clone turned up a few times. The rearrangement uses TRBV14 and TRBJ2-5, with 8 bases aligning to TRBD1. V was pared by 4 bases and J by 0 bases, with 7 bases of the junction left unmatched. Germline V gene lookup returns CDR1 SGHDN and CDR2 FVKESK. CDR3 length equals 16 residues. This CDR3 is CASSLGNRGYQETQYF. CDR3 DNA: TGTGCCAGCAGCCTGGGGAACAGGGGGTACCAAGAGACCCAGTACTTC. Drawing the rest from reference TRBV14 and TRBJ2-5, the complete variable domain is EAGVTQFPSHSVIEKGQTVTLRCDPISGHDNLYWYRRVMGKEIKFLLHFVKESKQDESGMPNNRFLAERTGGTYSTLKVQPAELEDSGVYFCASSLGNRGYQETQYFGPGTRLLVL.

The V call is TRBV6-1, the J call TRBJ1-1; D not certain. The V gene's germline CDR1 is MNHNS and CDR2 SASEGT. Trimming took 3 bases from V and 4 from J, leaving 12 bases between them. This CDR3 is 14 amino acids long. CDR3 DNA sequence: TGTGCCAGCAGTGAGGGAGGGTTGGCCACTGAAGCTTTCTTT. It encodes CASSEGGLATEAFF.

The chain links TRBV6-1 to TRBJ2-5, with 11 bases matching TRBD2. The junction had 4 bases not matched to a gene; V was cut back by 6 bases and J by 1 base. There are 15 residues in the CDR3. From germline, CDR1 is MNHNS and CDR2 SASEGT. The CDR3 loop is CASSKLAGAQETQYF. CDR3 nucleotide sequence: TGTGCCAGCAGCAAACTAGCGGGGGCCCAAGAGACCCAGTACTTC.

This clone was observed a few times. The V gene is TRBV6-5, the J gene TRBJ2-3, with 7 bases that match TRBD2. The CDR3 is 15 amino acids. Germline values: CDR1 MNHEY, CDR2 SVGAGI. Losses at the gene ends were 2 bases for V and 5 bases for J; bases not matched to a gene: 7. CDR3 residues: CASSYGASGIDTQYF. CDR3 DNA: TGTGCCAGCAGTTACGGAGCTAGCGGCATAGATACGCAGTATTTT.

The rearrangement joins TRBV19 to TRBJ2-4; 7 bases are shared with TRBD2. The length of the CDR3 is 12 residues. Per germline, CDR1 LNHDA and CDR2 SQIVND (reference sequence). Unmatched junction bases numbered 4, after V lost 4 bases and J lost 10 bases. CDR3 protein: CASSTPGGIQYF. The DNA for the CDR3 is TGTGCCAGTAGTACCCCCGGGGGGATTCAGTACTTC.

J is TRBJ1-3 and V is TRBV5-4; 8 positions match TRBD1. The CDR3 runs to 17 residues. Losses at the gene ends were 0 bases for V and 3 bases for J; bases not matched to a gene: 8. In germline, CDR1 is SGHNT, CDR2 YYREEE (reference sequence). The CDR3 DNA follows: TGTGCCAGCAGCTTGGGGCAGGGGGCTATAGGTGGAAACACCATATATTTT. This sequence encodes CASSLGQGAIGGNTIYF.

The chain couples TRBV7-9 to TRBJ1-5; D not resolved. CDR1 is SEHNR and CDR2 is FQNEAQ in the germline V gene (reference sequence). Trimming took 5 bases from V and 6 from J, leaving 11 bases between them. This CDR3 contains 13 residues. The CDR3 nucleotides are TGTGCCAGCAGCCCAGACGAGGGTCAGCCCCAGCATTTT. Protein sequence: CASSPDEGQPQHF.

Comment on this clone: Other DNA sequences in the same sample also yield this CDR3. V and J are TRBV6-1 and TRBJ2-5; 12 positions match TRBD2. Germline CDR1 reads MNHNS; CDR2 reads SASEGT. V lost 0 bases to trimming and J lost 2 bases; unmatched junction nucleotides: 1. The CDR3 runs 16 residues. The CDR3 sequence is CASSEALAGGQETQYF. The CDR3 DNA sequence: TGTGCCAGCAGTGAAGCCCTAGCGGGGGGGCAAGAGACCCAGTACTTC.

This clone occurred a few times. This sequence joins TRBV7-9 and TRBJ2-7, with a possible D match to TRBD2 (7 bases). Germline V lookup: CDR1 SEHNR, CDR2 FQNEAQ (reference sequence). The CDR3 extends over 16 amino acids. V lost 4 bases and J 7 bases, leaving 23 bases between the germline ends. The CDR3 coding sequence is TGTGCCAGCAGCTCTAGCAAGTGGGGGGGCGTATATGAGCAGTACTTC. It yields the protein CASSSSKWGGVYEQYF. The full variable domain, in which reference TRBV7-9 and TRBJ2-7 provide the parts outside the CDR3, is DTGVSQNPRHKITKRGQNVTFRCDPISEHNRLYWYRQTLGQGPEFLTYFQNEAQLEKSRLLSDRFSAERPKGSFSTLEIQRTEQGDSAMYLCASSSSKWGGVYEQYFGPGTRLTVT.

As DNA, the CDR3 is TGTGCCAGCAGTTCCAGCGGGGCGATGCGCACAGATACGCAGTATTTT. Its translation: CASSSSGAMRTDTQYF. J is TRBJ2-3 and V is TRBV7-6; 7 bases fit TRBD2. This CDR3 is 16 amino acids long. Germline assignment: CDR1 SGHVS and CDR2 FNYEAQ. J was trimmed by 1 base and V by 6 bases; bases with no gene match: 10.

The chain has TRBV18 and TRBJ2-1; 15 nucleotides line up with TRBD2. This CDR3 is 19 amino acids long. The junction had 6 bases not matched to a gene; V was cut back by 1 base and J by 2 bases. CDR1 KGHSH and CDR2 LQKENI come from the germline V gene. DNA for the CDR3: TGTGCCAGCTCACCACGGACTAGCGGGGGGGCGGTCCCCTACAATGAGCAGTTCTTC. Amino acid sequence: CASSPRTSGGAVPYNEQFF. Together with reference TRBV18 and TRBJ2-1, the CDR3 gives the full variable domain: NAGVMQNPRHLVRRRGQEARLRCSPMKGHSHVYWYRQLPEEGLKFMVYLQKENIIDESGMPKERFSAEFPKEGPSILRIQQVVRGDSAAYFCASSPRTSGGAVPYNEQFFGPGTRLTVL.

V usage is TRBV10-3 and J usage is TRBJ1-2; 10 bases agree with TRBD1. V was clipped by 2 bases and J by 8 bases; unmatched bases: 5. This CDR3 is built from 14 residues. Germline-derived CDR1 and CDR2 are ENHRY and SYGVKD. CDR3 nucleotide sequence: TGTGCCATCAGTGAGGGGGACAGGGGTAACGGCTACACCTTC. Its translation is CAISEGDRGNGYTF.

This clone showed up just a few times. The chain couples TRBV27 to TRBJ2-5, with a possible D match to TRBD2 (6 bases). The CDR3 is 14 amino acids. CDR1 MNHEY and CDR2 SMNVEV come from the germline V gene (reference sequence). V gave up 0 bases and J gave up 6 bases, with 11 bases separating them. The CDR3 DNA follows: TGTGCCAGCAGTTTATCACGGGGGTCACAGACCCAGTACTTC. It yields the protein CASSLSRGSQTQYF.